This T cell receptor beta chain was recovered during a study of blood T cell repertoires in COVID-19. Study processing details: Nucleated cell counts were estimated from reference gene primer amplification. Generated by immunoSEQ multiplex PCR, the TCRdb table keeps only in-frame clones and is missing some. The D gene and trimming were derived from the DNA, and the V and J assignments and clone size from that table. The sample holds hundreds of thousands of clones, 87% seen once. The study drew participants aged about 18 to 95 years from about two dozen US areas. Cohorts were based on clinical histories the participants reported. The V end lost 5 bases, the J end lost 5 bases, and 11 bases lay between the germline ends. The CDR3 totals 13 residues. CDR1 is SGHRS and CDR2 is YFSETQ in the germline V gene.

The chain combines TRBV5-1 with TRBJ2-4; TRBD1 is a possible D gene (6 bases). The receptor was derived from a woman in her thirties with acute COVID-19. Sequencing used PBMCs or T cells enriched from blood (not recorded which). DNA for the CDR3: TGCGCCAGCAGACAGGGTCCCCAAAACATTCAGTACTTC. Amino acid sequence: CASRQGPQNIQYF.